The 10 T cell receptor beta chains in this list originate from one sample, sequenced in a study of glioma-infiltrating T cells after dendritic cell vaccination. The table came from immunoSEQ multiplex PCR; TCRdb's copy has only in-frame clones and leaves some out. The table lists under 100,000 clones, roughly three quarters of them singletons. Material: blood, obtained before dendritic cell vaccination. These receptors were taken from a human donor with glioblastoma.

This chain joins TRBV4-2 and TRBJ2-3; 8 bases map to TRBD2. Trimming at V came to 1 base and at J to 0 bases, leaving 9 bases not matched to a gene. There are 18 residues in the CDR3. CDR1 and CDR2 from the germline V gene are LGHNA and YNFKEQ. CDR3 residues: CASSQGPLAGTSTDTQYF. The CDR3 bases are TGTGCCAGCAGCCAAGGACCTCTAGCGGGTACAAGCACAGATACGCAGTATTTT.

This clone was observed a few times. The rearrangement links TRBV2 to TRBJ2-5, with 10 positions matching TRBD2. CDR3 length: 15 residues. Per the germline V gene, CDR1 is SNHLY and CDR2 is FYNNEI. Trimming cost V 3 bases and J 5 bases; bases outside gene matches: 6. CDR3 DNA: TGTGCCAGCAGTGAGAGCTTAGCGGGGGGCGAGACCCAGTACTTC. It is translated as CASSESLAGGETQYF.

This rearrangement joins TRBV6-5 to TRBJ1-2; a possible D gene is TRBD1 (5 bases). V dropped 0 bases and J dropped 3 bases, with 11 bases sitting between them. In germline, CDR1 is MNHEY, CDR2 SVGAGI. The length of the CDR3 is 15 residues. The CDR3 DNA reads as TGTGCCAGCAGTTACTCGACCAGGGTCGACTATGGCTACACCTTC. Encoded protein: CASSYSTRVDYGYTF.

The DNA for the CDR3 is TGTGCCAGCATGCAGAACACCATATATTTT. It codes for CASMQNTIYF. This rearrangement joins TRBV6-1 to TRBJ1-3; D gene uncertain. The germline gives CDR1 MNHNS, CDR2 SASEGT. The CDR3 length is 10 residues. Trimming removed 7 bases at V and 7 bases at J, with 5 bases between.

The rearrangement joins TRBV5-5 to TRBJ2-7; 9 positions match TRBD2. The V and J ends lost 0 bases and 0 bases, in that order; junction bases with no gene match: 7. Germline V gene sequence: CDR1 SGHKS, CDR2 YYEKEE (reference sequence). The CDR3 is 17 amino acids. The CDR3 sequence is CASSLGLAVGSSYEQYF. DNA for the CDR3: TGTGCCAGCAGCTTGGGACTAGCGGTGGGAAGCTCCTACGAGCAGTACTTC.

In this sample, this clone turned up once. The genes are TRBV28 and TRBJ1-5; D uncertain. The germline V gene encodes CDR1 MDHEN and CDR2 SYDVKM. Trimming pared 5 bases from V and 3 bases from J, leaving 11 bases between. The CDR3 loop spans 14 amino acids. The chain's CDR3 is CASSVSNINQPQHF. The CDR3 DNA sequence: TGTGCCAGCAGTGTTTCCAACATCAATCAGCCCCAGCATTTT.

The chain is built from TRBV2 and TRBJ2-7, with a tentative D call TRBD2 (6 bases). From germline, CDR1 is SNHLY and CDR2 FYNNEI. This CDR3 comprises 14 residues. V lost 6 bases to trimming and J lost 2 bases, with 14 bases between them. CDR3 sequence: CASRLLARAYEQYF. CDR3 sequence (DNA): TGTGCCAGCAGGCTTCTAGCGAGGGCCTACGAGCAGTACTTC.

The rearrangement joins TRBV6-5 to TRBJ2-5, with 7 bases fitting TRBD1. Near its end, the DNA agrees better with TRBJ2-7, so the J call may be wrong. Germline V gene sequence: CDR1 MNHEY, CDR2 SVGAGI. The CDR3 runs to 15 residues. The CDR3 nucleotides are TGTGCCAGCGGGAAACGGACAGGCTTAACCTACGAGCAGTACTTC. Encoded protein: CASGKRTGLTYEQYF.

The chain joins TRBV19 to TRBJ2-7; TRBD1 matches 9 bases. CDR1 LNHDA and CDR2 SQIVND come from the germline V gene (reference sequence). J lost 6 bases, V lost 5 bases, and 14 bases had no gene match. This CDR3 is 16 amino acids long. CDR3 residues: CASSSQGAPVVGEQYF. CDR3 DNA: TGTGCCAGTAGTTCACAGGGGGCGCCGGTCGTTGGCGAGCAGTACTTC. Combining the CDR3 with reference TRBV19 and TRBJ2-7 gives the whole variable domain DGGITQSPKYLFRKEGQNVTLSCEQNLNHDAMYWYRQDPGQGLRLIYYSQIVNDFQKGDIAEGYSVSREKKESFPLTVTSAQKNPTAFYLCASSSQGAPVVGEQYFGPGTRLTVT.

The chain combines TRBV18 with TRBJ1-3; 7 bases fit TRBD1. The V segment lost 3 bases and the J segment 1 base; nucleotides outside the gene matches: 9. CDR1 KGHSH and CDR2 LQKENI come from the germline V gene. The length of the CDR3 is 17 residues. The DNA for the CDR3 is TGTGCCAGCTCACCCGAGCGGACAGGTCTTTCTGGAAACACCATATATTTT. This gives the protein CASSPERTGLSGNTIYF.